These 13 T cell receptor beta chains were sequenced from one sample in a study of T cells after yellow fever vaccination. Each CDR3 protein is one row after TCRdb ran MiXCR on the 5' RACE reads. The table has more than 300,000 distinct CDR3 sequences, around 10% seen once. The input for sequencing was CD4+ T cells sorted from PBMCs, taken 45 days after the yellow fever booster vaccination. These receptors all stem from a young man who received the YFV17D yellow fever vaccine.

This clonotype was seen a handful of times. The chain combines TRBV6-5 with TRBJ1-2; no clear D. The germline V gene encodes CDR1 MNHEY and CDR2 SVGAGI. The CDR3 has 12 amino acids. V lost 6 bases to trimming and J lost 8 bases, with 13 bases between them. The CDR3 DNA reads as TGTGCCAGCAGCTCGCAGCGTTTCGGCTACACCTTC. Protein: CASSSQRFGYTF.

V is TRBV18 and J is TRBJ1-5; D remains unclear. The CDR3 is 14 residues long. In germline, CDR1 is KGHSH, CDR2 LQKENI. Trimming removed 2 bases at V and 2 bases at J, with 7 bases between. The CDR3 sequence is CASSPWQGNQPQHF. CDR3 nucleotide sequence: TGTGCCAGCTCACCATGGCAGGGCAATCAGCCCCAGCATTTT.

This clonotype was seen at least ten times. This rearrangement joins TRBV20-1 to TRBJ1-1; D gene unclear. CDR1 is DFQATT, CDR2 SNEGSKA, per germline (reference sequence). Trimming left V 6 bases short and J 8 bases short, with 10 bases between. This CDR3 has 10 amino acids. The CDR3 region has the DNA TGCAGTGCAAGGGATCCCGAAGCTTTCTTT. Its protein product is CSARDPEAFF.

The genes are TRBV5-1 and TRBJ1-3, with D uncertain. Germline-derived CDR1 and CDR2 are SGHRS and YFSETQ. V was trimmed by 4 bases and J by 0 bases, leaving 11 bases between them. The CDR3 covers 15 residues. CDR3 protein: CASSIGRISGNTIYF. In DNA form, the CDR3 reads TGCGCCAGCAGCATCGGACGGATCTCTGGAAACACCATATATTTT.

The J gene is TRBJ2-5, the V gene TRBV2; 9 bases are a match to TRBD2. Trimming removed 3 bases from V and 5 bases from J; junction bases left unmatched: 4. Per germline, CDR1 SNHLY and CDR2 FYNNEI. This CDR3 spans 14 amino acids. CDR3 bases: TGTGCCAGCAGTGAGCTAGCGGGGTGGGAGACCCAGTACTTC. Encoded protein: CASSELAGWETQYF.

This clonotype was seen more than once but under ten times. The chain links TRBV6-1 to TRBJ2-3; maybe TRBD1 (6 bases). The CDR3 has 13 amino acids. Germline values: CDR1 MNHNS, CDR2 SASEGT. Trimming shortened V by 8 bases and J by 3 bases, and 12 bases separated the two germline ends. CDR3 protein: CASVQGFTDTQYF. The CDR3 coding sequence is TGTGCCAGCGTTCAGGGGTTTACAGATACGCAGTATTTT.

The rearrangement links TRBV15 to TRBJ2-1, with D unresolved. This CDR3 has 15 amino acids. V lost 3 bases and J lost 10, with 19 bases in between. Per germline, CDR1 LNHNV and CDR2 YYDKDF (reference sequence). The CDR3 sequence: CATSREKHKVEEQFF. The DNA of the CDR3 is TGTGCCACCAGCAGGGAAAAGCACAAGGTGGAAGAGCAGTTCTTC.

This clonotype came up many times. The rearrangement joins TRBV20-1 to TRBJ2-7; D not resolved. V shed 6 bases and J shed 4 bases, with 19 bases lying between them. Germline loops: CDR1 DFQATT, CDR2 SNEGSKA (reference sequence). This CDR3 has 14 amino acids. CDR3 sequence: CSAPHPGSVYEQYF. CDR3 in DNA: TGCAGTGCGCCCCACCCCGGGTCTGTATACGAGCAGTACTTC.

This clonotype came up a few times. V usage is TRBV6-5 and J usage is TRBJ2-3; D is perhaps TRBD1 (5 bases). CDR3 length: 12 amino acids. The V gene's germline CDR1 is MNHEY and CDR2 SVGAGI. The V and J ends lost 6 bases and 5 bases respectively, with 9 bases between them. The CDR3 region has the DNA TGTGCCAGCAGGACAGAGCAAGATACGCAGTATTTT. This encodes CASRTEQDTQYF.

This clonotype showed up just a few times. The chain joins TRBV9 to TRBJ2-2; 8 bases match TRBD1. Trimming took 7 bases from V and 0 from J; bases not matched to a gene: 2. CDR3 length: 14 amino acids. Per the germline V gene, CDR1 is SGDLS and CDR2 is YYNGEE. The CDR3 nucleotides read TGTGCCAGCCGGACAGGGACGAACACCGGGGAGCTGTTTTTT. Translating gives CASRTGTNTGELFF.

The rearrangement links TRBV7-2 to TRBJ2-7; perhaps TRBD1 as D (6 bases). Germline values: CDR1 SGHTA, CDR2 FQGNSA. With 5 bases removed from V and 6 bases from J, the gap between germline ends came to 14 bases. This CDR3 spans 13 amino acids. The CDR3 sequence: CASSAGVSREQYF. DNA for the CDR3: TGTGCCAGCAGCGCAGGGGTATCTCGCGAGCAGTACTTC.

V is TRBV5-5 and J is TRBJ1-3, with D possibly being TRBD1 (5 bases). The CDR3 runs 14 residues. Germline V lookup: CDR1 SGHKS, CDR2 YYEKEE (reference sequence). V lost 4 bases, J lost 5 bases, and 13 bases lay in between. Written as DNA, the CDR3 is TGTGCCAGCAGCATAGGACACATTCGAAACACCATATATTTT. It specifies CASSIGHIRNTIYF.

V and J are TRBV28 and TRBJ2-3; D not certain. CDR3 length: 16 residues. Germline-derived CDR1 and CDR2 are MDHEN and SYDVKM. The V gene lost 2 bases and the J gene lost 7 bases, with 19 bases spanning the gap. The CDR3 DNA sequence: TGTGCCAGCAGTTTAGGGCCCCTAAGGGTAGTAAATACGCAGTATTTT. Residues: CASSLGPLRVVNTQYF.